These T cell receptor beta chains were read from a single sample in a study of CXCR3-negative and CXCR3-positive naive CD8 T cells. TCRdb re-called the 5' RACE reads and shows each CDR3 protein once, DNA omitted. The data show nearly 45,000 distinct CDR3 sequences, and the top ten clones hold roughly 15%. The sample taken for sequencing was memory CD8+ T cells from blood. The receptors come from a human donor in good health. Some clones in this sample may be carry-over from other donors' samples. Each CDR3 is given with its conserved first and last residue.

TRBJ2-3 TRBV15 CATSGTEHTDTQYF
TRBJ2-7 TRBV9 CASSQEGLEQYF
TRBJ2-7 TRBV28 CASSLVGRGSDEQYF
TRBJ2-7 TRBV12-3/TRBV12-4 CASSDRGSNYEQYF
TRBJ2-1 TRBV20-1 CSASQSSYNEQFF
TRBJ2-1 TRBV6-2/TRBV6-3 CASSPGTGDYNEQFF
TRBJ1-1 TRBV3-1 CASSRTGTTLLMNTEAFF
TRBJ2-3 TRBV15 CATSETSGGADTQYF
TRBJ1-1 TRBV27 CASSFPGAVEAFF
TRBJ2-3 TRBV6-2/TRBV6-3 CASSYSELAGGDTQYF
TRBJ1-2 TRBV19 CASRNFDRSGGYTF
TRBJ1-5 TRBV5-5 CASSLVSINQPQHF
TRBJ2-5 TRBV28 CASSFHDPRVGQETQYF
TRBJ2-1 TRBV7-7 CASSSDSGSAPFF
TRBJ1-1 TRBV12-3/TRBV12-4 CASIIRGTEAFF
TRBJ1-1 TRBV29-1 CSVELGLDTEAFF
TRBJ1-5 TRBV6-2/TRBV6-3 CASSYGTASNQPQHF
TRBJ2-5 TRBV12-3/TRBV12-4 CASAIAGGGETQYF
TRBJ2-5 TRBV29-1 CSVEPSTGETQYF
TRBJ2-3 TRBV24-1 CATSAKGDTQYF
TRBJ1-5 TRBV5-1 CASSLDGVREPQHF
TRBJ2-3 TRBV28 CASQVQLADTQYF
TRBJ1-2 TRBV9 CASSMLTGKYDYTF
TRBJ2-7 TRBV3-1 CASSQPTSGRLYEQYF
TRBJ1-2 TRBV6-1 CASSEGETLGYTF
TRBJ2-7 TRBV20-1 CSASPLGRYEQYF
TRBJ2-2 TRBV13 CASRLGTGELFF
TRBJ2-1 TRBV4-2 CASSQRTGGRDEQFF
TRBJ1-5 TRBV5-1 CASSLDPQVDSNQPQHF
TRBJ2-1 TRBV29-1 CSVDSGRALFDEQFF
TRBJ2-7 TRBV7-9 CASSPRESYEQYF
TRBJ2-2 TRBV4-1 CASTLRETANTGELFF
TRBJ1-2 TRBV7-8 CASKVMDSYGYTF
TRBJ1-2 TRBV28 CASSLRQVGGYTF
TRBJ2-7 TRBV29-1 CSVVSHSSYEQYF
TRBJ2-7 TRBV19 CASSIASGYEQYF
TRBJ2-2 TRBV6-5 CASSYLQGTGELFF
TRBJ2-7 TRBV5-4 CASSPGQGPYEQYF